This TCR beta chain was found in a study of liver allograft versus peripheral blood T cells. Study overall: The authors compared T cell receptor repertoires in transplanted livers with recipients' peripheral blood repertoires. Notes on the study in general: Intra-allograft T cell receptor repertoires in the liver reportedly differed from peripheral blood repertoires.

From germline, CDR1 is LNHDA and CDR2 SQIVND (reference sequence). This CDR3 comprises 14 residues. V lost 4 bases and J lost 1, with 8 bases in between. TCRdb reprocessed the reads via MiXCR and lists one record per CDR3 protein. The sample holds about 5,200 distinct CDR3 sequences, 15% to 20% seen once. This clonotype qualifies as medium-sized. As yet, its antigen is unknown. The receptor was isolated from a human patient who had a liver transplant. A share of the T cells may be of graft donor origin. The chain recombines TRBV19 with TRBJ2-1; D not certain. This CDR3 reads CASSNVGSYNEQFF. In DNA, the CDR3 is TGTGCCAGTAGTAATGTAGGGTCCTACAATGAGCAGTTCTTC.